This T cell receptor beta chain was captured in a study of blood T cell repertoires in COVID-19. Study-level information: Acute-phase and convalescent COVID-19 samples originated in the United States, Italy and Spain. The cDNA or gDNA used as material had been derived from T cells, B-cell-depleted T cells, or PBMCs.

How the authors handled the data: From reference gene primer amplification, estimates of nucleated cell counts were derived. The assay was immunoSEQ multiplex PCR, and TCRdb's table has in-frame clones only and misses some. V and J calls plus clone size are reproduced from that table; the DNA served to infer D and trimming. The table records over 200,000 clones, about 68% of them present only once. Germline V CDR1 and CDR2: SEHNR, FQNEAQ (reference sequence). The CDR3 loop spans 14 amino acids. The J segment lost 8 bases and the V segment lost 1 base, leaving 3 bases of the junction unmatched. The receptor comes from a woman of 80 years or more with acute or convalescent COVID-19. This sequence joins TRBV7-9 and TRBJ1-4; TRBD1 agrees at 8 bases. Material for sequencing was peripheral blood. The CDR3 here is CASSLGTGQEKLFF. CDR3 sequence (DNA): TGTGCCAGCAGCTTAGGGACAGGGCAAGAAAAACTGTTTTTT.